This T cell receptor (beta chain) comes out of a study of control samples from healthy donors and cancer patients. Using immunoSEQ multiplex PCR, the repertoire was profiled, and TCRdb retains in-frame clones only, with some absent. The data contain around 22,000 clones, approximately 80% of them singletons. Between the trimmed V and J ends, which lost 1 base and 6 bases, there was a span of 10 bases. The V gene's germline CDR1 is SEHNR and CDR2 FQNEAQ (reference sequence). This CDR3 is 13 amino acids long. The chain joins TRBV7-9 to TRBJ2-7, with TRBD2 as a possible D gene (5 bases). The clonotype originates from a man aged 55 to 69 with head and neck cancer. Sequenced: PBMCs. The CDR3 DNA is TGTGCCAGCAGCTTAGACCCCCGGGGCGAGCAGTACTTC. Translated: CASSLDPRGEQYF.